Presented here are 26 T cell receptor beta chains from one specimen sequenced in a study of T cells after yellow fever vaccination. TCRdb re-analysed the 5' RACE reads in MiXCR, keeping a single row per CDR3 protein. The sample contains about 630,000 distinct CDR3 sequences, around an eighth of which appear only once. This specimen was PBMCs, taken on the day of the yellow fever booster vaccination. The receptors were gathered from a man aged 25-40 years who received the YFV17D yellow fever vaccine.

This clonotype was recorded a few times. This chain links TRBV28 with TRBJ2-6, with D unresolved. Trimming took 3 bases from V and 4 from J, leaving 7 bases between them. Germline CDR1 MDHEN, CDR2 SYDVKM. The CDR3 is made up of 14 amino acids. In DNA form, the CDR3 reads TGTGCCAGCAGTTTTTGGGCCGGGGCCAACGTCCTGACTTTC. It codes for CASSFWAGANVLTF.

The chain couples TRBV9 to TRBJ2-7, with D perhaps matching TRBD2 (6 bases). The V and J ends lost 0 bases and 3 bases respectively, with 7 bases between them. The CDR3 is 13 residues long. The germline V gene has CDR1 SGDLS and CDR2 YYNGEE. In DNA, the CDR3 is TGTGCCAGCAGCGTAGCGGGGGACTACGAGCAGTACTTC. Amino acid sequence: CASSVAGDYEQYF.

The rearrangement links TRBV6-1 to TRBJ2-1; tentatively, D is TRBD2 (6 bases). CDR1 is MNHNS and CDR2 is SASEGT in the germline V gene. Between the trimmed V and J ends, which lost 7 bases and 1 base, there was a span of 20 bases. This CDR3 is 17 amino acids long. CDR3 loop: CASIALGGSRSYNEQFF. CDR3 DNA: TGTGCCAGCATCGCCTTGGGGGGTTCGCGGTCCTACAATGAGCAGTTCTTC.

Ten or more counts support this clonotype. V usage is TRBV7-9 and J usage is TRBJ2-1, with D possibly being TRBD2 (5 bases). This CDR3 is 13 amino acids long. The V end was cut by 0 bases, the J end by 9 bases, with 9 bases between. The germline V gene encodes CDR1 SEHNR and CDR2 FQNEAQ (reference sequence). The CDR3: CASSLAGEGEQFF. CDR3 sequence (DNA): TGTGCCAGCAGCTTAGCGGGAGAGGGTGAGCAGTTCTTC.

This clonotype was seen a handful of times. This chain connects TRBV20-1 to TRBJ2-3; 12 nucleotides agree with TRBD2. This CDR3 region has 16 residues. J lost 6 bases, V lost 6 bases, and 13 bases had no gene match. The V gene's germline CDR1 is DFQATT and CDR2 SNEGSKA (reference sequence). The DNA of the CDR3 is TGCAGTGCCACCGGGACTAGCGGGCTTGAGTCGGATACGCAGTATTTT. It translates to CSATGTSGLESDTQYF.

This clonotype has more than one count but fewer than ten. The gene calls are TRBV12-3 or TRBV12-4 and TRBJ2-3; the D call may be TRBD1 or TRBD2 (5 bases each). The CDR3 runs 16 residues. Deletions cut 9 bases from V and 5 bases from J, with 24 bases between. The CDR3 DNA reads TGTGCCAGTAACCGATCGACGAGGGAAAGGGGAGATACGCAGTATTTT. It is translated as CASNRSTRERGDTQYF.

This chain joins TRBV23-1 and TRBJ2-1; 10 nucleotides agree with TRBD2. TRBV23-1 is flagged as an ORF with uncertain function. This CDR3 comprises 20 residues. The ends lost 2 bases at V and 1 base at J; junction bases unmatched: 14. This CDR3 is CASSQLGDEREGQSYNEQFF. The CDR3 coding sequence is TGCGCCAGCAGTCAACTTGGGGATGAGCGGGAGGGCCAATCCTACAATGAGCAGTTCTTC.

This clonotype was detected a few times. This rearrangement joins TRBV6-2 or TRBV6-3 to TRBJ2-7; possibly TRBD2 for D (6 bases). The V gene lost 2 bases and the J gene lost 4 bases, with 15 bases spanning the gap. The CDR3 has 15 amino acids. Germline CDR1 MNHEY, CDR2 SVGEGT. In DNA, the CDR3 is TGTGCCAGCAGTTACGGGCTAGCGAGAGGGTACGAGCAGTACTTC. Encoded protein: CASSYGLARGYEQYF.

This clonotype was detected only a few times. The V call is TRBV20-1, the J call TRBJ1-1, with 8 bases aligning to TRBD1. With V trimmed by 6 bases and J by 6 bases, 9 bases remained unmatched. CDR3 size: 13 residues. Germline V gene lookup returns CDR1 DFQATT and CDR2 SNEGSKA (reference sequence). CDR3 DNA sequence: TGCAGTGCGCGGACAGGGACGGGAGCTGAAGCTTTCTTT. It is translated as CSARTGTGAEAFF.

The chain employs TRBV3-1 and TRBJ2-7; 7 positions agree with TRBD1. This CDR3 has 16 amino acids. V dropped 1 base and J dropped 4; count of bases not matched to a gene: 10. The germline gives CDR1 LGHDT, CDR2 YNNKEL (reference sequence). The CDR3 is CASSQGQETGMYEQYF. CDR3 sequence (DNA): TGTGCCAGCAGCCAAGGCCAGGAGACAGGGATGTACGAGCAGTACTTC.

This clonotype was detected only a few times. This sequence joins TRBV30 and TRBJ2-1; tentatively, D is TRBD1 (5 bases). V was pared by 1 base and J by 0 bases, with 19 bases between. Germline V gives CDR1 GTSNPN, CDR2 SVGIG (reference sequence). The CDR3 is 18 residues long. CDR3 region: CAWSDWGTATSSYNEQFF. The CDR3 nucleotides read TGTGCCTGGAGTGACTGGGGCACGGCTACAAGCTCCTACAATGAGCAGTTCTTC.

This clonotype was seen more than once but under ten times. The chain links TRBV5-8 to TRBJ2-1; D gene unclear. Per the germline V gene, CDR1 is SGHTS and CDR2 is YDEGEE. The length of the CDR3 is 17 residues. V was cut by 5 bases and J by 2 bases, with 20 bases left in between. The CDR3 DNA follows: TGTGCCAGCAGTTCGAACCCAAACAGTCACACCTACAATGAGCAGTTCTTC. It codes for CASSSNPNSHTYNEQFF.

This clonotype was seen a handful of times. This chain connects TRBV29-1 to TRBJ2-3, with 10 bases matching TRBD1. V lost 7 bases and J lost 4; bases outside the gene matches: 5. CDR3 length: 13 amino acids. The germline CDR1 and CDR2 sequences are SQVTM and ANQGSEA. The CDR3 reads CSERTGGADTQYF. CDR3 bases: TGCAGCGAAAGGACAGGGGGTGCAGATACGCAGTATTTT.

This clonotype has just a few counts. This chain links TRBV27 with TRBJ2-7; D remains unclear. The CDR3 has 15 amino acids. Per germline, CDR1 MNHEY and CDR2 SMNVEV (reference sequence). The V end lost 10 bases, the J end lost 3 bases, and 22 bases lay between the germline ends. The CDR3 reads CATLGWATPSYEQYF. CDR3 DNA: TGTGCCACCTTGGGCTGGGCAACCCCGAGCTACGAGCAGTACTTC.

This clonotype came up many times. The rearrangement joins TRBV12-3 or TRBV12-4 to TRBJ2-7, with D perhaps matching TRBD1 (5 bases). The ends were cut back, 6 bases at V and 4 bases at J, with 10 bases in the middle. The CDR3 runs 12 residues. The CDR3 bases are TGTGCCAGCAGCCAGGGTGGATACGAGCAGTACTTC. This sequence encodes CASSQGGYEQYF.

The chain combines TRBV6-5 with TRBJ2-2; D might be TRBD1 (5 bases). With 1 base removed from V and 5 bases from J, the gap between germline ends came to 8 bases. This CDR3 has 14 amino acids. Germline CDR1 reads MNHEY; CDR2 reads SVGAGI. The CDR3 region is CASSYYPGTGELFF. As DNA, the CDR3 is TGTGCCAGCAGTTACTACCCAGGGACCGGGGAGCTGTTTTTT.

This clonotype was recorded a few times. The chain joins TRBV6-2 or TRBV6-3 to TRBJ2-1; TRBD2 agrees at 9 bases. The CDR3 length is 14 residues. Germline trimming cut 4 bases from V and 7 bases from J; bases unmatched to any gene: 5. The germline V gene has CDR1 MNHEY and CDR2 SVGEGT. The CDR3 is CASSSREGRNEQFF. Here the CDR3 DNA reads TGTGCCAGCAGTTCGCGGGAGGGCCGAAATGAGCAGTTCTTC.

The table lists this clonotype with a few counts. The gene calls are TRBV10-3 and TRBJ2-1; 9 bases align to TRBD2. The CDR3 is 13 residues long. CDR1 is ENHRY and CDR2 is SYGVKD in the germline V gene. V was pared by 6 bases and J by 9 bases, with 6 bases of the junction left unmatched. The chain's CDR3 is CAIRAGGDLEQFF. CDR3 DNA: TGTGCCATCAGGGCGGGAGGGGACCTTGAGCAGTTCTTC.

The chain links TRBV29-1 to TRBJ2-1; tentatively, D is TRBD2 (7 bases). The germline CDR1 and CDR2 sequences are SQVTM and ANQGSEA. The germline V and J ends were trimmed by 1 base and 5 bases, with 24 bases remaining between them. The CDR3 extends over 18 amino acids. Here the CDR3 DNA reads TGCAGCGTTGAAGTCCCGGGAGGAGTGGCAGGGACACACAATGAGCAGTTCTTC. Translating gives CSVEVPGGVAGTHNEQFF.

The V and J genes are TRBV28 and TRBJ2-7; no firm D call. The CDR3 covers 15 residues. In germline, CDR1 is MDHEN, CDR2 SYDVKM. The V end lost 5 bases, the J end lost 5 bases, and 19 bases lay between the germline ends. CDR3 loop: CASSPTSPETHEQYF. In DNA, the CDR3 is TGTGCCAGCAGTCCTACGAGTCCAGAGACCCACGAGCAGTACTTC.

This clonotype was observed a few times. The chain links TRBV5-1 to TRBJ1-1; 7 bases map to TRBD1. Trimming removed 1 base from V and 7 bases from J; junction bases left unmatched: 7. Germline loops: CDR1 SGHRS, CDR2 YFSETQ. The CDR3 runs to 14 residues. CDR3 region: CASSLTPTGDEAFF. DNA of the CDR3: TGCGCCAGCAGCTTGACCCCAACAGGGGATGAAGCTTTCTTT.

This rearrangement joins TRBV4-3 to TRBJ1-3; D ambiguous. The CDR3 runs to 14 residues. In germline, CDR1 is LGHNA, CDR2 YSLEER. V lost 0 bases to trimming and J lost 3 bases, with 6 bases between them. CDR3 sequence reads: CASSQDARGNTIYF. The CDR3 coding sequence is TGCGCCAGCAGCCAAGATGCCCGTGGAAACACCATATATTTT.

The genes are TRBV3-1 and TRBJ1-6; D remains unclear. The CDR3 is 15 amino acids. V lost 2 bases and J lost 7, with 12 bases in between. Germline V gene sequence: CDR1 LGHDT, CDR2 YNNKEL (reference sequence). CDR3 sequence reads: CASSQWPSQNSPLHF. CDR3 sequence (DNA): TGTGCCAGCAGCCAATGGCCTTCTCAGAATTCACCCCTCCACTTT.

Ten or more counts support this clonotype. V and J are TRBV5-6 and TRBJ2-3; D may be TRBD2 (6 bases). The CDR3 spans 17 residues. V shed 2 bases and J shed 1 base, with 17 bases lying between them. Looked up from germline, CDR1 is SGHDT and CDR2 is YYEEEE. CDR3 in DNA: TGTGCCAGCAGCTTAGTCCCGGGACTTTGGGGCACAGATACGCAGTATTTT. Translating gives CASSLVPGLWGTDTQYF. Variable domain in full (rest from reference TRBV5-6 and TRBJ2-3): DAGVTQSPTHLIKTRGQQVTLRCSPKSGHDTVSWYQQALGQGPQFIFQYYEEEERQRGNFPDRFSGHQFPNYSSELNVNALLLGDSALYLCASSLVPGLWGTDTQYFGPGTRLTVL.

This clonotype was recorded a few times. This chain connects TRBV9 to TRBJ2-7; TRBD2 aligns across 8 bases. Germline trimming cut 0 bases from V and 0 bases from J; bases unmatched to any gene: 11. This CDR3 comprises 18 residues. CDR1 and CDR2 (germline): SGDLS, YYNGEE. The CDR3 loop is CASSVGGLAGPFSYEQYF. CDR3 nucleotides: TGTGCCAGCAGCGTAGGAGGTTTAGCGGGACCATTCTCCTACGAGCAGTACTTC.

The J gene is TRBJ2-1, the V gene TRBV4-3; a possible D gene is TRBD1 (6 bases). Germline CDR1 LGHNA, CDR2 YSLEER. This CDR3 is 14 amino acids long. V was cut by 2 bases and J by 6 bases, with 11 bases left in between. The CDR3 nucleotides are TGCGCCAGCAGCCAACACGGACAGTCCAATGAGCAGTTCTTC. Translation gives CASSQHGQSNEQFF.